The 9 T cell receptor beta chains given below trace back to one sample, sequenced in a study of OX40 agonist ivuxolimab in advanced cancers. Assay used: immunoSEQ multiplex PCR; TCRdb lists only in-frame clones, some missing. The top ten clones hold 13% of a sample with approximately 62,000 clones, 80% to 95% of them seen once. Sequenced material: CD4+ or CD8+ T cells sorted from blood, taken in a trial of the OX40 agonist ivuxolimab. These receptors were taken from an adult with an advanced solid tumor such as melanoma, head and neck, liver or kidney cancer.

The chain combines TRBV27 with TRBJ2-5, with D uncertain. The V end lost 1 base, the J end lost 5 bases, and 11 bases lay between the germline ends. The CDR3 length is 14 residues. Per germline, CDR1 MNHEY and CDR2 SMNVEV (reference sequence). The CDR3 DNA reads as TGTGCCAGCAGTTTATGGGCCCGGGCGGAGACCCAGTACTTC. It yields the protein CASSLWARAETQYF.

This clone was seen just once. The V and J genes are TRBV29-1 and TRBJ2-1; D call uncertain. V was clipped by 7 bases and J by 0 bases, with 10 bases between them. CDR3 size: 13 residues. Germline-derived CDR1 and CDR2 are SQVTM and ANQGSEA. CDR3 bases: TGCAGCGCTAGGAGTAGCTCCTACAATGAGCAGTTCTTC. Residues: CSARSSSYNEQFF.

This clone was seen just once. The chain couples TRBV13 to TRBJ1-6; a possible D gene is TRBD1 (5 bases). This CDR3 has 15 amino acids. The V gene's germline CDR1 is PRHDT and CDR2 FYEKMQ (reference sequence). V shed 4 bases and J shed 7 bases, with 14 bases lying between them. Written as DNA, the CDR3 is TGTGCCAGCAGCTCAGTGGGGGTGGTGAATTCACCCCTCCACTTT. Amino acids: CASSSVGVVNSPLHF.

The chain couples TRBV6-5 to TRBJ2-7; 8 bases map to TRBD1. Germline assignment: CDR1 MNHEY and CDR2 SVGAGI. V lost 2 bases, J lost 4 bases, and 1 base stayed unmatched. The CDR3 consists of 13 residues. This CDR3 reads CASSYNRGYEQYF. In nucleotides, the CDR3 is TGTGCCAGCAGTTACAACAGGGGGTACGAGCAGTACTTC.

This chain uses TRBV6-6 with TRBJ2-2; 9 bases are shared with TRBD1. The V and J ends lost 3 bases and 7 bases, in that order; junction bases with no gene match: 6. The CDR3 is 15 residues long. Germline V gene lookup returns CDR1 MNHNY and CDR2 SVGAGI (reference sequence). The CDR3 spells CASSYSGQGNGELFF. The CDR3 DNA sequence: TGTGCCAGCAGTTATTCGGGACAGGGCAACGGGGAGCTGTTTTTT.

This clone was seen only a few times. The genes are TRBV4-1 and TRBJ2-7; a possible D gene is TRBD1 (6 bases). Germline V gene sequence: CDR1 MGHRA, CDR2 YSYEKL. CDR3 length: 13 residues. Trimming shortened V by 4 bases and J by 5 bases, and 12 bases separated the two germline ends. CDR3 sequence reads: CASSPGTYDEQYF. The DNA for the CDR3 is TGCGCCAGCAGCCCCGGGACATATGACGAGCAGTACTTC.

The CDR3 bases are TGTGCCAGCAGCCAAGAAAGGACTCTAGAGACCCAGTACTTC. Its protein product is CASSQERTLETQYF. The chain links TRBV14 to TRBJ2-5; TRBD2 is a possible D gene (5 bases). The CDR3 totals 14 residues. Trimming removed 0 bases at V and 4 bases at J, with 9 bases between. Germline values: CDR1 SGHDN, CDR2 FVKESK.

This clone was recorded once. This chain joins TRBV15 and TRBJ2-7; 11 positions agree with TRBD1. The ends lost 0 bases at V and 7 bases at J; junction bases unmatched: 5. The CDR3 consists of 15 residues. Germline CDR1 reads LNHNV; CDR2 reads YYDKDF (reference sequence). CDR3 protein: CATSRDGQGAGEQYF. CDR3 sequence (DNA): TGTGCCACCAGCAGAGATGGACAGGGGGCTGGAGAGCAGTACTTC. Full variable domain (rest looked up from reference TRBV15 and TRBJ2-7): DAMVIQNPRYQVTQFGKPVTLSCSQTLNHNVMYWYQQKSSQAPKLLFHYYDKDFNNEADTPDNFQSRRPNTSFCFLDIRSPGLGDTAMYLCATSRDGQGAGEQYFGPGTRLTVT.

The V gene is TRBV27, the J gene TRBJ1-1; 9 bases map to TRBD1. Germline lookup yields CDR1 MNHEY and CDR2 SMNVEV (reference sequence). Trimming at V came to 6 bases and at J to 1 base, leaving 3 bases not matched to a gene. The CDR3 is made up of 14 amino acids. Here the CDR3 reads CASRLTGGNTEAFF. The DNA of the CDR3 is TGTGCCAGCAGACTGACAGGGGGGAACACTGAAGCTTTCTTT.